The 27 T cell receptor beta chains below were found in one sample sequenced in a study of blood T cells in healthy people across ages. The authors ran a second PCR of roughly 6 to 11 cycles using a sample-barcoded 5' primer and a J-beta primer mix. TCRdb ran MiXCR on the 5' RACE reads and lists one entry per CDR3 protein. The sample consists of 1 million or so distinct CDR3 sequences, under 45% of them appearing once. Material for sequencing was blood. These receptors all stem from a woman aged 60-75 years in good health.

This chain links TRBV24-1 with TRBJ2-5; the match to TRBD2 covers 9 bases. The CDR3 extends over 15 amino acids. Germline lookup yields CDR1 KGHDR and CDR2 SFDVKD. J was trimmed by 5 bases and V by 4 bases; bases with no gene match: 7. Here the CDR3 DNA reads TGTGCCACCAGTGACCCATTAGCGGGAGCGGAGACCCAGTACTTC. This translates into CATSDPLAGAETQYF.

A few counts support this clonotype. The rearrangement joins TRBV12-3 or TRBV12-4 to TRBJ2-3, with 8 bases identical to TRBD1. The junction had 5 bases not matched to a gene; V was cut back by 5 bases and J by 4 bases. This CDR3 has 14 residues. The CDR3 spells CASSLRTGSDTQYF. The CDR3 nucleotides read TGTGCCAGCAGTCTTCGGACAGGGTCAGATACGCAGTATTTT.

The V gene is TRBV7-8, the J gene TRBJ2-7; D is unresolved. V gave up 7 bases and J gave up 0 bases, with 19 bases separating them. This CDR3 has 16 amino acids. The germline V gene encodes CDR1 SGHVS and CDR2 FQNEAQ. CDR3 loop: CASTVLGRLSSYEQYF. CDR3 nucleotide sequence: TGTGCCAGCACTGTGCTTGGTCGACTGAGCTCCTACGAGCAGTACTTC.

This chain uses TRBV3-1 with TRBJ2-7; D is possibly TRBD1 or TRBD2 (6 bases each). This CDR3 spans 14 amino acids. The germline V and J ends were trimmed by 2 bases and 4 bases, with 12 bases remaining between them. The V gene's germline CDR1 is LGHDT and CDR2 YNNKEL (reference sequence). The CDR3 spells CASSQTGGEYEQYF. The CDR3 DNA reads as TGTGCCAGCAGCCAAACCGGGGGCGAGTACGAGCAGTACTTC.

Only a few counts were recorded for this clonotype. This chain joins TRBV15 and TRBJ1-2, with D unclear. Per the germline V gene, CDR1 is LNHNV and CDR2 is YYDKDF (reference sequence). Trimming cost V 1 base and J 5 bases, with 11 bases left between them. CDR3 length equals 14 residues. DNA for the CDR3: TGTGCCACCAGCAGAGCCAGCGTTGGGTATGGCTACACCTTC. This sequence encodes CATSRASVGYGYTF.

J is TRBJ2-1 and V is TRBV5-5; 7 bases align to TRBD2. The V and J ends lost 0 bases and 8 bases, in that order; junction bases with no gene match: 8. Germline-derived CDR1 and CDR2 are SGHKS and YYEKEE (reference sequence). The CDR3 has 15 amino acids. The CDR3, as DNA: TGTGCCAGCAGCTTGGTAGCGCGGGGGTCCGATGAGCAGTTCTTC. This encodes CASSLVARGSDEQFF.

CDR3 DNA: TGTGCCAGCAGTTTATCGGAAGCAGGGGAGGGGTTGAACTATGGCTACACCTTC. Its translation is CASSLSEAGEGLNYGYTF. The chain combines TRBV27 with TRBJ1-2; possibly TRBD1 for D (6 bases). The CDR3 totals 18 residues. CDR1 and CDR2 from the germline V gene are MNHEY and SMNVEV (reference sequence). V was clipped by 0 bases and J by 2 bases, with 19 bases between them.

Details on this clonotype: This sequence may be a read error, since a much larger clone differs from it by one base. The chain couples TRBV6-6 to TRBJ2-1; no firm D call. The CDR3 consists of 12 residues. Per the germline V gene, CDR1 is MNHNY and CDR2 is SVGAGI (reference sequence). The CDR3 loop reads CASRYSYNEQFF. The CDR3 bases are TGTGCCAGCAGATACTCCTACAATGAGCAGTTCTTC.

This clonotype was picked up a small number of times. The chain carries TRBV9 and TRBJ2-5, with 13 bases that match TRBD2. This CDR3 is 16 amino acids long. Germline V gene data show CDR1 as SGDLS and CDR2 as YYNGEE. Trimming took 2 bases from V and 5 from J; bases not matched to a gene: 6. The CDR3 bases are TGTGCCAGCAGCGTCGGACTAGCGGGAGTGGGGGAGACCCAGTACTTC. Amino acids: CASSVGLAGVGETQYF.

The chain is built from TRBV12-3 or TRBV12-4 and TRBJ2-5; no firm D call. With 3 bases removed from V and 2 bases from J, the gap between germline ends came to 22 bases. This CDR3 contains 18 residues. CDR3 sequence (DNA): TGTGCCAGCAGTTTCGGGCCGACTTTTTTAGGCACTCAAGAGACCCAGTACTTC. Its protein product is CASSFGPTFLGTQETQYF.

The rearrangement joins TRBV5-1 to TRBJ1-1, with TRBD1 matching over 8 bases. CDR3 length: 15 residues. Germline values: CDR1 SGHRS, CDR2 YFSETQ. V gave up 2 bases and J gave up 8 bases; unmatched junction bases: 11. CDR3 coding DNA: TGCGCCAGCAGCTTTGGCCAAGACAGGGGAGGAGAAGCTTTCTTT. It encodes CASSFGQDRGGEAFF.

The chain joins TRBV28 to TRBJ2-4; the D call may be TRBD1 or TRBD2 (6 bases each). The CDR3 is made up of 13 amino acids. Trimming left V 6 bases short and J 13 bases short, with 19 bases between. Looked up from germline, CDR1 is MDHEN and CDR2 is SYDVKM. CDR3 nucleotides: TGTGCCAGCAGCGCTATAAACCGGGGGCCCCAGTACTTC. Protein: CASSAINRGPQYF.

The chain joins TRBV5-1 to TRBJ2-5, with 11 positions matching TRBD2. V was pared by 4 bases and J by 0 bases, with 11 bases of the junction left unmatched. CDR3 length equals 18 residues. The germline V gene has CDR1 SGHRS and CDR2 YFSETQ. CDR3 in DNA: TGCGCCAGCAGCACAGATCTAGCGGGGGGATCGTACCAAGAGACCCAGTACTTC. Its protein is CASSTDLAGGSYQETQYF.

The V call is TRBV7-9, the J call TRBJ1-1; D is perhaps TRBD1 (6 bases). The CDR3 has 14 amino acids. Germline assignment: CDR1 SEHNR and CDR2 FQNEAQ (reference sequence). V was trimmed by 5 bases and J by 7 bases, leaving 17 bases between them. This chain's CDR3 is CASSPRGGEVEAFF. DNA of the CDR3: TGTGCCAGCAGCCCGAGGGGGGGGGAGGTTGAAGCTTTCTTT.

V gene TRBV20-1 combines with J gene TRBJ2-4, with 11 bases aligning to TRBD2. The V and J ends lost 2 bases and 13 bases, in that order; junction bases with no gene match: 13. The germline CDR1 and CDR2 sequences are DFQATT and SNEGSKA (reference sequence). The CDR3 is 15 residues long. In DNA form, the CDR3 reads TGCAGTGCTAGAAGTTTACTAGCGGGAGATCTGAAGCAGTACTTC. Residues: CSARSLLAGDLKQYF.

This clonotype occurred a few times. This sequence joins TRBV3-1 and TRBJ1-2; 9 bases fit TRBD1. Germline loops: CDR1 LGHDT, CDR2 YNNKEL (reference sequence). V gave up 5 bases and J gave up 0 bases; unmatched junction bases: 4. This CDR3 comprises 15 residues. In DNA, the CDR3 is TGTGCCAGCAGCGAGGGACAGGGCGCTAACTATGGCTACACCTTC. Its translation: CASSEGQGANYGYTF.

On this clonotype: This likely comes from a read error, as the CDR3 has no conserved phenylalanine or tryptophan at its end. This chain connects TRBV19 to TRBJ2-3; no reliable D call. This CDR3 is 12 amino acids long. Per germline, CDR1 LNHDA and CDR2 SQIVND (reference sequence). V shed 4 bases and J shed 3 bases, with 5 bases lying between them. The CDR3 DNA reads as TGTGCCAGTAGTAGCAGAACAGATACGCAGTATTTA. Protein product: CASSSRTDTQYL.

The chain's CDR3 is CASTQTHSGANVLTF. The CDR3, as DNA: TGTGCCAGCACCCAGACACACTCTGGGGCCAACGTCCTGACTTTC. The V and J genes are TRBV28 and TRBJ2-6; no reliable D call. V was pared by 7 bases and J by 0 bases, with 10 bases between. This CDR3 has 15 amino acids. The germline V gene has CDR1 MDHEN and CDR2 SYDVKM.

The chain couples TRBV10-1 to TRBJ2-7; 9 bases map to TRBD1. The CDR3 spans 15 residues. Per germline, CDR1 WNHNN and CDR2 SYGVQD (reference sequence). The junction had 11 bases not matched to a gene; V was cut back by 4 bases and J by 7 bases. The CDR3 DNA reads as TGCGCCAGCAGTGCACCGGGACAGGGAAACAATGAGCAGTACTTC. Translating it yields CASSAPGQGNNEQYF.

This clonotype showed up just a few times. The V call is TRBV20-1, the J call TRBJ2-7; TRBD1 agrees at 12 bases. The CDR3 is 16 amino acids. CDR1 and CDR2 (germline): DFQATT, SNEGSKA (reference sequence). With 2 bases clipped from V and 0 bases from J, the junction kept 5 bases outside the gene matches. The CDR3 region has the DNA TGCAGTGCTAGACTTCGGGGACAGGGGGCCTCCTACGAGCAGTACTTC. This translates into CSARLRGQGASYEQYF.

The chain uses TRBV29-1 and TRBJ1-4; D remains unclear. V was cut by 4 bases and J by 4 bases, with 10 bases left in between. This CDR3 contains 13 residues. Germline V CDR1 and CDR2: SQVTM, ANQGSEA. CDR3 sequence (DNA): TGCAGCGTTGGAAGAGACGGTAATGAAAAACTGTTTTTT. Translation: CSVGRDGNEKLFF.

This rearrangement joins TRBV5-1 to TRBJ2-1; the match to TRBD2 covers 8 bases. The CDR3 runs to 19 residues. The germline gives CDR1 SGHRS, CDR2 YFSETQ. The V and J ends lost 1 base and 8 bases, in that order; junction bases with no gene match: 20. The CDR3 DNA is TGCGCCAGCAGCTTGACACCGGGACTAGAATATACCAGAGTCGATGAGCAGTTCTTC. Translating it yields CASSLTPGLEYTRVDEQFF. Supplemented by reference TRBV5-1 and TRBJ2-1, the full variable domain reads KAGVTQTPRYLIKTRGQQVTLSCSPISGHRSVSWYQQTPGQGLQFLFEYFSETQRNKGNFPGRFSGRQFSNSRSEMNVSTLELGDSALYLCASSLTPGLEYTRVDEQFFGPGTRLTVL.

This clonotype was seen a handful of times. The chain is built from TRBV7-9 and TRBJ1-4; 9 positions match TRBD1. Germline CDR1 and CDR2: SEHNR and FQNEAQ (reference sequence). This CDR3 contains 14 residues. V lost 5 bases to trimming and J lost 12 bases; unmatched junction nucleotides: 10. The CDR3 DNA reads as TGTGCCAGCAGCCCTAATCTGGGACAGGGCGAACTGTTTTTT. Translating gives CASSPNLGQGELFF.

The chain employs TRBV7-9 and TRBJ2-5; TRBD2 matches 10 bases. V trimming: 6 bases; J trimming: 11 bases; junction bases outside the gene matches: 18. The CDR3 extends over 16 amino acids. The germline CDR1 and CDR2 sequences are SEHNR and FQNEAQ (reference sequence). In nucleotides, the CDR3 is TGTGCCAGCAGACGTAGTAGCGGGAGGCCAAGGGATGAGCAGTACTTC. Translating it yields CASRRSSGRPRDEQYF.

This clonotype was recorded once. Its ends do not fully match the called genes, so a read error is possible. The CDR3 DNA reads as TGCGCCTGCAGAGACAGGGGGCGCGAGCAGTACTTC. This translates into CACRDRGREQYF. This rearrangement joins TRBV10-2 to TRBJ2-1; 10 bases fit TRBD1. The better agreement between TRBJ2-7 and the DNA end casts doubt on the J call. The germline V gene has CDR1 WSHSY and CDR2 SAAADI. This CDR3 is built from 12 residues.

J is TRBJ1-3 and V is TRBV9; D not resolved. Per germline, CDR1 SGDLS and CDR2 YYNGEE. V was shortened by 4 bases and J by 0 bases, with 11 bases between the two germline ends. This CDR3 region has 15 residues. In DNA, the CDR3 is TGTGCCAGCAGCCCGACCTGGACCTCTGGAAACACCATATATTTT. Amino acid sequence: CASSPTWTSGNTIYF.

The CDR3 is CASSGQGNGATYEQYF. CDR3 DNA: TGTGCCAGCAGCGGACAGGGGAATGGGGCGACCTACGAGCAGTACTTC. The genes are TRBV13 and TRBJ2-7; 9 bases map to TRBD1. Germline CDR1 and CDR2: PRHDT and FYEKMQ (reference sequence). The CDR3 length is 16 residues. With 5 bases clipped from V and 2 bases from J, the junction kept 10 bases outside the gene matches.